Sequencing of this T cell receptor beta chain was carried out in a study of blood T cell repertoires in COVID-19. Turning to the study itself: Sources were T cells, B-cell-depleted T cells, or PBMCs; the material itself was cDNA or gDNA.

Original analysis: Using reference gene primer amplification, nucleated cell counts were estimated. Measured with immunoSEQ multiplex PCR; TCRdb has only the in-frame clones, and not every one. The DNA was the basis for D and trimming; V, J and clone size are from that table. Of approximately 200,000 clones in the sample, 90% were seen once. CDR1 is SGHAT, CDR2 FQNNGV, per germline. The CDR3 sequence is 15 residues long. V shed 1 base and J shed 6 bases, with 12 bases lying between them. The rearrangement uses TRBV11-2 and TRBJ2-2; weak D call: TRBD2 (5 bases). The source of this sequence is a man in his thirties or forties who had recovered from COVID-19. The sequenced material came from PBMCs or T cells enriched from blood (not recorded which). The CDR3 spells CASSLVSGEAGELFF. The CDR3 nucleotides are TGTGCCAGCAGCTTAGTGAGCGGCGAGGCCGGGGAGCTGTTTTTT.